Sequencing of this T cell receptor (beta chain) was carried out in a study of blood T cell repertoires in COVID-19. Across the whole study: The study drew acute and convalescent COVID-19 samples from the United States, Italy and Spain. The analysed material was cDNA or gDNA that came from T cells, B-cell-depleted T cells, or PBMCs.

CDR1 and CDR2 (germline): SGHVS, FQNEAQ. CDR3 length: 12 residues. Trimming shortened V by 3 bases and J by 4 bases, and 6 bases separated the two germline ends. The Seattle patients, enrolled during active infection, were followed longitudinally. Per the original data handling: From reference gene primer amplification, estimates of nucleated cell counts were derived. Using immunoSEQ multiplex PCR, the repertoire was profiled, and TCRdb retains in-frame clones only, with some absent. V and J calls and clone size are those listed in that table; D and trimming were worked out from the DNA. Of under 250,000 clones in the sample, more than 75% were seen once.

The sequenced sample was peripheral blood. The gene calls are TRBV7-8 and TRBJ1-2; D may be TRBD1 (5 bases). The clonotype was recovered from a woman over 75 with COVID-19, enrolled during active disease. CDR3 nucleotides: TGTGCCAGCAGCTTCGGGGGCTATGGCTACACCTTC. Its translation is CASSFGGYGYTF.